The present TCR beta chain was sequenced within a study of blood T cell repertoires in COVID-19. Overall study: The study drew acute and convalescent COVID-19 samples from the United States, Italy and Spain. PBMCs, B-cell-depleted T cells, or T cells provided the cDNA or gDNA that made up the material.

Study processing details: Using reference gene primer amplification, nucleated cell counts were estimated. TCRdb's copy holds only in-frame clones and misses some; the assay was immunoSEQ multiplex PCR. The D gene and trimming were derived from the DNA, and the V and J assignments and clone size from that table. The sample has about 77,000 clones, roughly 78% seen once. The length of the CDR3 is 15 residues. CDR1 is SGHVS, CDR2 FQNEAQ, per germline. V was clipped by 2 bases and J by 8 bases, with 15 bases between them. V and J are TRBV7-8 and TRBJ1-4; possible D gene TRBD1, 6 bases. The sequenced sample consisted of peripheral blood. The clonotype originates from a woman in her 70s with acute or convalescent COVID-19. The CDR3 protein is CASSLLRGAGEKLFF. The CDR3 nucleotides read TGTGCCAGCAGCTTACTTCGGGGGGCAGGGGAAAAACTGTTTTTT.